Reported below is one T cell receptor beta chain. The CDR3 contains 15 residues. Germline lookup yields CDR1 LNHDA and CDR2 SQIVND (reference sequence). V lost 6 bases to trimming and J lost 4 bases; unmatched junction nucleotides: 7. These data originate in a study of blood T cell repertoires in COVID-19. The overall study: Acute and convalescent COVID-19 samples came from the United States, Italy and Spain.

Original analysis: Estimation of nucleated cell counts was performed using reference gene primer amplification. Method: immunoSEQ multiplex PCR; TCRdb's copy keeps in-frame clones and lacks some. V and J calls plus clone size are reproduced from that table; the DNA served to infer D and trimming. This sample yields about 190,000 clones, of which approximately 79% are seen a single time; roughly 12% belongs to the top ten. The chain joins TRBV19 to TRBJ1-1; 11 bases match TRBD1. The TCR was taken from a woman between 50 and 59 years old with acute or convalescent COVID-19. The sequenced sample was peripheral blood. The CDR3 spells CASSVPGTGGTEAFF. In DNA form, the CDR3 reads TGTGCCAGTAGCGTCCCCGGGACAGGGGGCACTGAAGCTTTCTTT. The variable domain in full, with the rest retrieved from reference TRBV19 and TRBJ1-1, is DGGITQSPKYLFRKEGQNVTLSCEQNLNHDAMYWYRQDPGQGLRLIYYSQIVNDFQKGDIAEGYSVSREKKESFPLTVTSAQKNPTAFYLCASSVPGTGGTEAFFGQGTRLTVV.